The entry that follows covers one T cell receptor beta chain sequence. The antigen it recognizes is unknown. No clone much larger than this one lies a single base away; base qualities are absent. This entry comes from a study of radiotherapy plus CTLA-4 blockade in lung cancer (dated 2018 in TCRdb). As for the study more broadly: Among the enrolled patients, under 20% had an objective response, and about 30% reached disease control. Summary of the overall study and its limitations: The strongest predictors of response were reported to be early dynamic shifts in blood T cell clones along with a rise in serum interferon-beta following radiation. After treatment with radiotherapy and ipilimumab, TCR clones that came from tumors expanded in the peripheral blood.

Libraries were made using the immunoSEQ multiplex PCR assay. TCRdb limited this immuneACCESS table to in-frame rearrangements with V and J called. A share of clones is missing; checked studies link under half to unresolved V genes, and the rest is unexplained. Within this sample are about 45,000 clones, with roughly 59% of them counted one time only. The top ten constitute around 18% of the sample. The CDR3 measures 15 amino acids from cysteine to phenylalanine. This entry keeps only the CDR3 DNA: 45 bases, framed from base 1. The junction shows trimming of 0 bases on V and 3 bases on J, plus 12 bases between the germline ends. Sequences SGDLS (CDR1) and YYNGEE (CDR2) are obtained from the germline V gene. Focal radiation therapy combined with CTLA-4 blockade (ipilimumab) was tested in patients with chemo-refractory metastatic non-small-cell lung cancer.

The chain joins TRBV9 to TRBJ1-2, with the D gene uncertain. The TCR originated in a human donor with non-small cell lung cancer who had a partial response to radiotherapy plus ipilimumab. Sequencing was performed on peripheral blood, taken from a patient treated with radiotherapy plus ipilimumab. The DNA sequence is given as TGTGCCAGCAGCGTAGGAAGGGAGCCCTACTATGGCTACACCTTC. It encodes CASSVGREPYYGYTF.